The clone carrying this T cell receptor beta chain came up many times. This entry belongs to a study of T-cell reconstitution after alpha-beta-depleted transplantation in children. Preparation of the TCRbeta library involved a method that used unique molecular identifiers. TCRdb processed the PCR reads anew with MiXCR; each CDR3 protein has one entry. Among around 250,000 distinct CDR3 sequences listed, 9.9% were seen once. The CDR3 sequence is 17 residues long. V dropped 1 base and J dropped 1 base, with 11 bases sitting between them. The rearrangement uses TRBV12-3 or TRBV12-4 and TRBJ2-6; a possible D gene is TRBD1 (5 bases). The sequences come from PBMCs from the stem cell graft donor, collected from the stem cell graft. The origin of this receptor is a human donor who donated a stem cell graft to a child with SCID. CDR3 region: CASSLGRVVSGANVLTF. CDR3 DNA sequence: TGTGCCAGCAGTTTAGGCAGGGTGGTGTCTGGGGCCAACGTCCTGACTTTC.